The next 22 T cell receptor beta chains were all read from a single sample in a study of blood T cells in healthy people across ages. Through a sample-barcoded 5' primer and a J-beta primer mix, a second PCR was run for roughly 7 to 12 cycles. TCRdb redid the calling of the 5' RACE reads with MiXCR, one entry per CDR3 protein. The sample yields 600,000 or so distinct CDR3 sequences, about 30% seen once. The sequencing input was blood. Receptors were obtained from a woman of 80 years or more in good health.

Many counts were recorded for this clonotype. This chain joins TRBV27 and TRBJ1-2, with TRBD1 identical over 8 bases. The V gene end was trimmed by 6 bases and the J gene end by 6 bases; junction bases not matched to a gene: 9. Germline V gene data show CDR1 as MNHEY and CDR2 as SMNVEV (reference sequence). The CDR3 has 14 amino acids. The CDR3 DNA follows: TGTGCCAGCAGCCGGGACAGGCGACAGCATGGCTACACCTTC. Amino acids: CASSRDRRQHGYTF.

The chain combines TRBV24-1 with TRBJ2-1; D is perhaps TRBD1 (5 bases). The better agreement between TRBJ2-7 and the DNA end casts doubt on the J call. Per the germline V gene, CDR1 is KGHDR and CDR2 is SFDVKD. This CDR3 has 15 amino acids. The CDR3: CATSDSAGLYNEQYF. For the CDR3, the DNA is TGTGCCACCAGTGATTCAGCAGGGCTGTACAATGAGCAGTACTTC.

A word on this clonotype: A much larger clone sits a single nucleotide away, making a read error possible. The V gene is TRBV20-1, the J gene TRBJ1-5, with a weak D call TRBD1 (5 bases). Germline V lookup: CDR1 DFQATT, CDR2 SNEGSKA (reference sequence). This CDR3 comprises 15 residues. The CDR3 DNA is TGCAGTGCTAGGACCTCAGGGCCTAGCAATCACCCCCAGCATTTT. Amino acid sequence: CSARTSGPSNHPQHF.

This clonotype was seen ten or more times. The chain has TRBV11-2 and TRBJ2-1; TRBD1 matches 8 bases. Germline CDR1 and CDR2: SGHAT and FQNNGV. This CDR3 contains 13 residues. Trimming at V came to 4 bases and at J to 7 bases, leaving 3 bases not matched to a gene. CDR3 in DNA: TGTGCCAGCAGCTCGGACAGGGTAAATGAGCAGTTCTTC. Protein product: CASSSDRVNEQFF.

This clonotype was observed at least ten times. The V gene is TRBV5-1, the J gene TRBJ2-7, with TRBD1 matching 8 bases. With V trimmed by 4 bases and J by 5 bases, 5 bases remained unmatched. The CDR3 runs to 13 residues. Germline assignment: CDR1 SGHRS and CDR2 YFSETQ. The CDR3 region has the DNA TGCGCCAGCAGCCACGGACAGGGCAACGAGCAGTACTTC. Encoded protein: CASSHGQGNEQYF. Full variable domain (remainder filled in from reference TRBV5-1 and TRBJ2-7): KAGVTQTPRYLIKTRGQQVTLSCSPISGHRSVSWYQQTPGQGLQFLFEYFSETQRNKGNFPGRFSGRQFSNSRSEMNVSTLELGDSALYLCASSHGQGNEQYFGPGTRLTVT.

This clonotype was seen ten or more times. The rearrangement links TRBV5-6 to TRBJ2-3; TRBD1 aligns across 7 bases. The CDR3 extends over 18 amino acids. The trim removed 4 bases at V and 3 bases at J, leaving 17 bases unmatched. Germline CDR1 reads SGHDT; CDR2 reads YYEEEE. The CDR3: CASSLVVWRGQETDTQYF. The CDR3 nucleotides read TGTGCCAGCAGCCTAGTTGTGTGGCGCGGACAGGAGACAGATACGCAGTATTTT.

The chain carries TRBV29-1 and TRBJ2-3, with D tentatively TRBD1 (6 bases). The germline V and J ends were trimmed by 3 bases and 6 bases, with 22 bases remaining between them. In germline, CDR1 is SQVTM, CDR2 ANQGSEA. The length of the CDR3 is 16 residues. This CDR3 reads CSVDAGTRGGSDTQYF. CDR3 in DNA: TGCAGCGTTGACGCTGGGACCAGGGGTGGTTCGGATACGCAGTATTTT.

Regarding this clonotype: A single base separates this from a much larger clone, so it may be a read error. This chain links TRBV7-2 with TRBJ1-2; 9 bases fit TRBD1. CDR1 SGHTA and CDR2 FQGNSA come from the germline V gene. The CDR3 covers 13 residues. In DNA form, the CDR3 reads TGTGCCGGCAGCGGACAGGGGCCCGCTGGCTACACCTTC. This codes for CAGSGQGPAGYTF.

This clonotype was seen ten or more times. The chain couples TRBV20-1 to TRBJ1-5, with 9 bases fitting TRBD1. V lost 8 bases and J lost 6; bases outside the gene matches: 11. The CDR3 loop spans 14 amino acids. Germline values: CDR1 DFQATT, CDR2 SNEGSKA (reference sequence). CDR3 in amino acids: CSSSLGTGSQPQHF. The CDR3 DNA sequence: TGCAGTTCCTCGCTGGGGACAGGGAGTCAGCCCCAGCATTTT.

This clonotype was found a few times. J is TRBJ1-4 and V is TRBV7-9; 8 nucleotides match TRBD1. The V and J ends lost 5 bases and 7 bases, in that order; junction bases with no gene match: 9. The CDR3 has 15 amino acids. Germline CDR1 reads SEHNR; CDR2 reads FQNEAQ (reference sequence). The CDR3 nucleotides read TGTGCCAGCAGCCCACGGACAGGGATTGGTGAAAAACTGTTTTTT. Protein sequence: CASSPRTGIGEKLFF. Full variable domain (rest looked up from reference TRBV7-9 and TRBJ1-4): DTGVSQNPRHKITKRGQNVTFRCDPISEHNRLYWYRQTLGQGPEFLTYFQNEAQLEKSRLLSDRFSAERPKGSFSTLEIQRTEQGDSAMYLCASSPRTGIGEKLFFGSGTQLSVL.

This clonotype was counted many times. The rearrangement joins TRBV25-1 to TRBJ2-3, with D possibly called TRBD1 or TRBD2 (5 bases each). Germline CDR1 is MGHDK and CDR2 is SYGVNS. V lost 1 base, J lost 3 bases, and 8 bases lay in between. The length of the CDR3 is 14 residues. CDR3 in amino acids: CASSELGVTDTQYF. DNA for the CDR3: TGTGCCAGCAGTGAATTGGGGGTGACAGATACGCAGTATTTT. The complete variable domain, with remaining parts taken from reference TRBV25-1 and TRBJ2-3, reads EADIYQTPRYLVIGTGKKITLECSQTMGHDKMYWYQQDPGMELHLIHYSYGVNSTEKGDLSSESTVSRIRTEHFPLTLESARPSHTSQYLCASSELGVTDTQYFGPGTRLTVL.

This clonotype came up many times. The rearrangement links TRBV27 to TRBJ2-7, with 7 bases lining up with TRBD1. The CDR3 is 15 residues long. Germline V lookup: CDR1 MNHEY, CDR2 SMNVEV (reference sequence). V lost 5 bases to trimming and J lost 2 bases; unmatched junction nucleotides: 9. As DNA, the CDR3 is TGTGCCAGCAGTCTCTCGGGACAGCTCGCCTACGAGCAGTACTTC. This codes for CASSLSGQLAYEQYF.

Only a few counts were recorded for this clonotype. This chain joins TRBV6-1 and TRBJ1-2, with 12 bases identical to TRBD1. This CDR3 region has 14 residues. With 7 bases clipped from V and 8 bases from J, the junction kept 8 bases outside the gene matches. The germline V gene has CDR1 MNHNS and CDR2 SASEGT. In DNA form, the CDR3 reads TGTGCCAGCACCGCGGGGACAGGGGGCCGGGGCTACACCTTC. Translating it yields CASTAGTGGRGYTF.

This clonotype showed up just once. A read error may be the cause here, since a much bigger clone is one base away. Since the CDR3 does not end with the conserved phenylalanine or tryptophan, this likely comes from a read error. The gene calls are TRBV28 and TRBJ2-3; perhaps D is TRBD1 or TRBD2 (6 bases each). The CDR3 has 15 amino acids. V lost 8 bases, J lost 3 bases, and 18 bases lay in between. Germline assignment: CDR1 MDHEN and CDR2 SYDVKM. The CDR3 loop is CASLIRRGSTDTQYL. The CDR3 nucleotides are TGTGCCAGCCTCATCAGGAGGGGGAGTACAGATACGCAGTATTTG.

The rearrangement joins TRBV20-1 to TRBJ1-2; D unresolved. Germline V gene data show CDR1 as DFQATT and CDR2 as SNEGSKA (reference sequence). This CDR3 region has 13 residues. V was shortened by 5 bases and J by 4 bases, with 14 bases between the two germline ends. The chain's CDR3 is CSALELGGYGYTF. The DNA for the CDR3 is TGCAGTGCTTTGGAACTGGGTGGCTATGGCTACACCTTC.

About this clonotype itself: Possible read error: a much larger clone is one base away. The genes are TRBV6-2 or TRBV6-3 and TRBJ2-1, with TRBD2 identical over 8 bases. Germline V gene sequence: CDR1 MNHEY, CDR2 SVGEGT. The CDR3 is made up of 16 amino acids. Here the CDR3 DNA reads TGTACCAGCAGTGACCCAAGCGGGGGCCGTTACAATGAGCAGTTCTTC. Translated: CTSSDPSGGRYNEQFF.

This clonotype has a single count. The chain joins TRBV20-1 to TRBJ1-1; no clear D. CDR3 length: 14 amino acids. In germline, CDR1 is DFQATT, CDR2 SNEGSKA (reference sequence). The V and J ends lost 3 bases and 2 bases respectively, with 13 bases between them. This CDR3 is CSASVVADNTEAFF. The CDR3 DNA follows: TGCAGTGCTAGTGTCGTCGCAGACAACACTGAAGCTTTCTTT.

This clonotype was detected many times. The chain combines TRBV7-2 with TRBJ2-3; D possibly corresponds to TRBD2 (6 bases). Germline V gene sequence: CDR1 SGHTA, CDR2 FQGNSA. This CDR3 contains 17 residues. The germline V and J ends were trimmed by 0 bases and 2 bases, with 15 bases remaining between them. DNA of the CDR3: TGTGCCAGCAGCTTAGCGCGTCTGGCGGGGCCCACAGATACGCAGTATTTT. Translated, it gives CASSLARLAGPTDTQYF.

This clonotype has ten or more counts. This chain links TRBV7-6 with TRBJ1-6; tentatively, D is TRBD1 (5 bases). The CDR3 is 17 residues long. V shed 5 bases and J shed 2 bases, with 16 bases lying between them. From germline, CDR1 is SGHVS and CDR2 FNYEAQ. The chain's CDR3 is CASSRDSPWTYNSPLHF. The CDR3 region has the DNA TGTGCCAGCAGCCGTGACAGCCCTTGGACCTATAATTCACCCCTCCACTTT.

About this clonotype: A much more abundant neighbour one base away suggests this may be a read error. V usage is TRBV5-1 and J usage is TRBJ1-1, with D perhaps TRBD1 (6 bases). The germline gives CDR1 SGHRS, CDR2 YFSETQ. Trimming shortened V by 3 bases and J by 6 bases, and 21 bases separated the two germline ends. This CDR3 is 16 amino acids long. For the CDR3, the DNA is TGCGCCAGCAGCTCTCTAAGGGCAGGGGAGGACGCTGAAGCTTTCTTT. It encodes CASSSLRAGEDAEAFF.

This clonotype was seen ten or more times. This CDR3 reads CSAPTETADYEQYF. The CDR3 nucleotides read TGCAGTGCGCCGACGGAGACAGCAGACTACGAGCAGTACTTC. The chain joins TRBV20-1 to TRBJ2-7; D is perhaps TRBD1 (5 bases). The CDR3 consists of 14 residues. Germline lookup yields CDR1 DFQATT and CDR2 SNEGSKA (reference sequence). Trimming stripped 6 bases from V and 3 bases from J, with 18 bases between.

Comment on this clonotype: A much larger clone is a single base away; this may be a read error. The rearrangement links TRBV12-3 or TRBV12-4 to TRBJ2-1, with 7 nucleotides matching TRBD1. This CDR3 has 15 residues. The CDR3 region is CAGSLSTGMVNEQFF. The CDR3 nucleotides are TGTGCCGGCAGCCTATCGACAGGGATGGTCAATGAGCAGTTCTTC.